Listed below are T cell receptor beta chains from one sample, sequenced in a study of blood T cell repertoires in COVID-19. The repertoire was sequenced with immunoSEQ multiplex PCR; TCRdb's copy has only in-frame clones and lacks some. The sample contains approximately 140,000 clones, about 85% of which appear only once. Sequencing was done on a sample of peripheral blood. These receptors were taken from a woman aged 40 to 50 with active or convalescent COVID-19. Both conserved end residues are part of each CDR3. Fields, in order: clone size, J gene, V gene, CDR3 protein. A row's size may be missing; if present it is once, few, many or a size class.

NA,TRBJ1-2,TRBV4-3,CASSQVGTGGIYGYTF
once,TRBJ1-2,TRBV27,CASSNQGIGGYTF
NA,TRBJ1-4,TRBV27,CASSLSSAGGMEKLFF
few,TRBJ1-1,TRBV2,CASSGRDRGLRTEAFF
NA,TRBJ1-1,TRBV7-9,CASKISEANTEAFF
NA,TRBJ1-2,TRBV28,CASRLGLINYGYTF
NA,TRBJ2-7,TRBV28,CASSSSGSLYEQYF
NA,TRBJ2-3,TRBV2,CASILDLAGARTDTQYF
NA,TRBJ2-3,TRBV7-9,CASRAGGGTDTQYF
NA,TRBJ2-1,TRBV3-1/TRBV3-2,CASSPAGTAVGEAAEQFF
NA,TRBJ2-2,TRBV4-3,CASSQEGTSNTGELFF
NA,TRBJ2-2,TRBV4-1,CASSPRLPRNTGELFF
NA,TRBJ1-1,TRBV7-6,CASSLGSLQNTEAFF
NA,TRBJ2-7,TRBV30,CAWSVRRANEQYF
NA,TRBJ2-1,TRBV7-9,CASSPRGQGLRNEQFF
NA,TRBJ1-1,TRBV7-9,CASSFRDLHGFF
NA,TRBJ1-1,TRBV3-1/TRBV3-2,CASSLRTGSGTEAFF
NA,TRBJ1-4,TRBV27,CASSLWAGANTNEKLFF
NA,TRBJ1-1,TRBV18,CASSPFDRGTEAFF
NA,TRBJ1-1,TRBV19,CASRTGAGGPNTEAFF
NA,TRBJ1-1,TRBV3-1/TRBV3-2,CASSQFGALNTEAFF
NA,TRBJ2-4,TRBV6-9,CASSLSRRGKNIQYF
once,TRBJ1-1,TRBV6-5,CASSYDRLNTEAFF
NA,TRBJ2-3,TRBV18,CASSPKDRGTQYF
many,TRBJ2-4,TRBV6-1,CASSEGGSEYIQYF
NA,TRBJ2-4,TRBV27,CASSPRELAKNIQYF
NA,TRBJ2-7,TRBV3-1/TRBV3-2,CASSQAFGQGYEQYF
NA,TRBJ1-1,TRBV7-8,CASSLEIRGTTEAFF
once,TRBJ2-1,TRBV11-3,CASSLGGTGYNEQFF
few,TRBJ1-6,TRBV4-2,CASSHRGSAGSPLHF
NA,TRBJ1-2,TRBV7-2,CASSLRTVARYGYTF
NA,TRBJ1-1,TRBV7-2,CASSLALYRGTEAFF
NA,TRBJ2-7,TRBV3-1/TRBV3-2,CASPLLHEQYF
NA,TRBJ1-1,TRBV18,CASSRSGTEAFF
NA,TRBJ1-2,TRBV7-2,CASSPTFEGSYGYTF
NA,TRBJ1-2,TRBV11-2,CASTGSTNSIAGKGYTF
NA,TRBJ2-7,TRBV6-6,CASSRQLRGTGVREQYF
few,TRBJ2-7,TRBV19,CASSTGTGGWTSYEQYF
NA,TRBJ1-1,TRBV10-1,CASSRQMNTEAFF
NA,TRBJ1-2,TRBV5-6,CASSPPDRVRGNYGYTF
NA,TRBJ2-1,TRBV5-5,CASSMSWPTRDEQFF
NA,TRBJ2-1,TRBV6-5,CASAGSAAYNEQFF
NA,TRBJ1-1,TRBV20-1,CSARAAGEAFF
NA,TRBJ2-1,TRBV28,CASSPSDRSSYNEQFF
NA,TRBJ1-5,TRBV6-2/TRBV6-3,CASSPQIIYSNQLQHF
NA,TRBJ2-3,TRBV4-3,CASSQDPPGLAGVSTQYF
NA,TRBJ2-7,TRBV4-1,CASSQGTATYEQYF
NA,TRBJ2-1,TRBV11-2,CASSLWQDYNEQFF
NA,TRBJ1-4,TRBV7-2,CASSLGDRGATNEKLFF
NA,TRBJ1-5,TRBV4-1,CASSQVIYSNQPQHF
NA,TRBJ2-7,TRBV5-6,CASSLRLTGPYEQYF